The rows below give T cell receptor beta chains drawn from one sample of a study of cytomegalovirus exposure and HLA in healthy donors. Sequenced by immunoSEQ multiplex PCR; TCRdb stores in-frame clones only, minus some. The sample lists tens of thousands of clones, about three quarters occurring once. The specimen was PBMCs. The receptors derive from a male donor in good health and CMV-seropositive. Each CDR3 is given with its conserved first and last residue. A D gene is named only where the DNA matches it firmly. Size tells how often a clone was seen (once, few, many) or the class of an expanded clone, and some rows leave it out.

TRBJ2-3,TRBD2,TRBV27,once,TGTGCCAGCAGTTCCCCCGGTAGCGGGAGCCCAGATACGCAGTATTTT,CASSSPGSGSPDTQYF
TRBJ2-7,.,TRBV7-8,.,TGTGCCAGCAGCCTCGGACACAGCGAGCAGTACTTC,CASSLGHSEQYF
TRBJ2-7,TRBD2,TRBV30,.,TGTGCCTGGAGCGCCGGGACTAGCGCGTCCGAGCAGTACTTC,CAWSAGTSASEQYF
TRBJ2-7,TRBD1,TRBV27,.,TGTGCCAGCAGTCTGGACAGGAGCTCCTCCTACGAGCAGTACTTC,CASSLDRSSSYEQYF
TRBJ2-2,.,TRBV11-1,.,TGTGCCAGCAGCTCCCCCTGGGGCAGAACGAACACCGGGGAGCTGTTTTTT,CASSSPWGRTNTGELFF
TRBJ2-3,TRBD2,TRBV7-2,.,TGTGCCAGCAGCTTACACCCGGGAGGTACGCAGTATTTT,CASSLHPGGTQYF
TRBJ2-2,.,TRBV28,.,TGTGCCAGCAGTCCTAGGGGCCTCCGGAACACCGGGGAGCTGTTTTTT,CASSPRGLRNTGELFF
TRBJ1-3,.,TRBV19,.,TGTGCCAGTAGTACAGGCCTGGACTCTGGAAACACCATATATTTT,CASSTGLDSGNTIYF
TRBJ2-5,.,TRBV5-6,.,TGTGCCAGCAGCCAACAACAGGGGAGGTCAGAGACCCAGTACTTC,CASSQQQGRSETQYF
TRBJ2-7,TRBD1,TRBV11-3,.,TGTGCCAGCAGCGAGGGACAGGGGCCCGGCTACGAGCAGTACTTC,CASSEGQGPGYEQYF
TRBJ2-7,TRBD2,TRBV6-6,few,TGTGCCAGCAGTTACGGTTTGCAGCGGGGGACCTACGAGCAGTACTTC,CASSYGLQRGTYEQYF
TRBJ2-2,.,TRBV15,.,TGTGCCACCAGCAGAGAGAGGGACGGGGAGCTGTTTTTT,CATSRERDGELFF
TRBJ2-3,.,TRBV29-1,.,TGCAGCGTTACCGGAGACACAGATACGCAGTATTTT,CSVTGDTDTQYF
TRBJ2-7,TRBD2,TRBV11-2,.,TGTGCCAGCAGCATCCAAGCGGGATTCGAGCAGTACTTC,CASSIQAGFEQYF
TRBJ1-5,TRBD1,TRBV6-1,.,TGTGCCAGCAGTGGACAGGGGATGAGTAGCAATCAGCCCCAGCATTTT,CASSGQGMSSNQPQHF
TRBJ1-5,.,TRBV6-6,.,TGTGCCAGCAGTTACGTAGATAGCAATCAGCCCCAGCATTTT,CASSYVDSNQPQHF
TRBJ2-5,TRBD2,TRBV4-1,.,TGCGCCAGCAGCCAAGCGAGCGGGGGGGCCGGGGAGACCCAGTACTTC,CASSQASGGAGETQYF
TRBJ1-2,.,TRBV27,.,TGTGCCAGCAGTTTCCGCGGAGGCTATGGCTACACCTTC,CASSFRGGYGYTF
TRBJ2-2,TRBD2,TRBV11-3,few,TGTGCCAGCAGCCTCGCCGGGACTAGCGGGGGGGCCAACACCGGGGAGCTGTTTTTT,CASSLAGTSGGANTGELFF
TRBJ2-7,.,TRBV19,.,TGTGCCAGTAGTTCCTCCGACCGGGTCTACGAGCAGTACTTC,CASSSSDRVYEQYF
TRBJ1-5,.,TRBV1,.,TGCACCAGCAGCGGGCCCAGAAGCAATCAGCCCCAGCATTTT,CTSSGPRSNQPQHF
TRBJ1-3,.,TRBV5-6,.,TGTGCCAGCAGCTTGGGCTGGGCGTCTGGAAACACCATATATTTT,CASSLGWASGNTIYF
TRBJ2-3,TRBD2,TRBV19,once,TGTGCCAGTAGTCCCCTAGCGGGGGCCACAGATACGCAGTATTTT,CASSPLAGATDTQYF
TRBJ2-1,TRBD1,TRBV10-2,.,TGCGCCGCACGGGACAGGGGTGTCGATGAGCAGTTCTTC,CAARDRGVDEQFF
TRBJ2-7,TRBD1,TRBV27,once,TGTGCCAGCAGTCCGAACTCCGGGACAGGGATTAGGTACTTC,CASSPNSGTGIRYF
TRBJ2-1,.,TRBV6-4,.,TGTGCCAGCAGTGAGGGCTCCGGTGCAGATGAGCAGTTCTTC,CASSEGSGADEQFF
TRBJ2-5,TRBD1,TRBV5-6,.,TGTGCCAGCAGCCTGGACAGGGGGGATGAGACCCAGTACTTC,CASSLDRGDETQYF
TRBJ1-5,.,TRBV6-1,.,TGTGCCAGCAGTGTCCGGGGGTCCGTCAATCAGCCCCAGCATTTT,CASSVRGSVNQPQHF